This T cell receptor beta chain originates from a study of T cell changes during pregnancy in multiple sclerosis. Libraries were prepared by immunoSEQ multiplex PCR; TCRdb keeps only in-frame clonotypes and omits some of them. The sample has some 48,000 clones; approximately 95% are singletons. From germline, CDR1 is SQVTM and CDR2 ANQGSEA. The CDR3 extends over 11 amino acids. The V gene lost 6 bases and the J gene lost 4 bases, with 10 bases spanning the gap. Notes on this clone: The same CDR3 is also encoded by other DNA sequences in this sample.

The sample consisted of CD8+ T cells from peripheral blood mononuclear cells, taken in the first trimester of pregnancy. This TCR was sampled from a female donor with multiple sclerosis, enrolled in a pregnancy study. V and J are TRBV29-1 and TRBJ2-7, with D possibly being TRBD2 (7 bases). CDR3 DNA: TGCAGCGTAGGGGGGGGTTACGAGCAGTACTTC. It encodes CSVGGGYEQYF.